The TCR beta chain described here comes from a study of CD8 T cells in Susac syndrome (dated by TCRdb to between 2018 and 2021). As for the study more broadly: Among the Susac syndrome patients who were sequenced, clinically active disease was present in about six and clinical remission was observed in about eight. At blood withdrawal, Susac syndrome patients were either therapy-naive, taking corticosteroids (in some cases with IVIg as well), or taking IVIg alone. Repertoire sequencing was used to test whether CD8+ T cell activation and differentiation in Susac syndrome was antigen driven. The study compared CD8+ T cell repertoire clonality among roughly eleven healthy donors, about 14 Susac syndrome patients and approximately 16 multiple sclerosis patients. Results and caveats for the whole study, not just this receptor: In the total CD8+ and CD8+ TEMRA repertoires, sixteen and five Susac-specific public clones, respectively, were identified. Clonal expansion was observed in Susac syndrome CD8+ repertoires, with the highest expansion in CD8+ TEMRA cells and greater expansion in clinically active than in remitting patients. The number of individuals in the TCR sequencing and HLA analysis was acknowledged as relatively small.

Looking up the germline V gene yields CDR1 MGHDK and CDR2 SYGVNS. The V and J ends are trimmed by 4 bases and 3 bases, leaving 10 bases between them. The CDR3 sequence holds 13 residues, the cysteine and phenylalanine included. Only the CDR3 DNA stays, 39 bases, in frame from base 1. On this clonotype itself: Its antigen is not yet known. Qualities for individual bases were not recorded, and no much larger clone is one base off.

Peripheral blood CD8+ and CD4+ T cells from healthy donors, Susac syndrome patients and multiple sclerosis patients were profiled using high-throughput TCR beta sequencing. The Susac syndrome patients fulfilled recently defined diagnostic criteria for definite or probable disease. Bulk CD8+ and CD4+ T cells were purified by magnetic negative isolation, while CD8+ TEMRA cells were enriched using FACS. Blood was collected in EDTA tubes and processed within 24 hours, with PBMCs isolated through density gradient centrifugation. PBMCs intended for TCR sequencing were frozen in liquid nitrogen and were later thawed in a 37 degrees C water bath. Purity of sorted or isolated CD4+, CD8+ and CD8+ TEMRA cells was at least 90%. RNA was extracted using the RNeasy kit, and roughly 0.5 to 1 microgram was reverse transcribed with random hexamers. The immunoSEQ multiplex PCR assay, covering 54 Vbeta and 13 Jbeta segments, was used to amplify TCR beta CDR3 regions. To correct PCR amplification bias, a synthetic template baseline was used for both primer optimization and computational correction. The authors' analysis ran thus. Reads were assigned to V, D and J genes according to IMGT and analyzed in immunoSEQ Analyzer, with only productive sequences retained. Clonality was computed as one minus Shannon entropy normalized by log2 of the number of productive unique sequences. For each patient and control, public and private clones were evaluated among the 100 most prevalent clones. Susac-specific clones were defined as absent from healthy and MS cohorts, 850 to 1,300 published viral clones and other ImmuneACCESS disease sequences. TCRdb itself trimmed the public reads at Q25 with fastp, ran MiXCR and retained productive beta chains. Every entry covers one CDR3 protein and lists the most common genes and DNA from its rows. The V and J calls, along with clone size, are taken from TCRdb and not from the paper's own processing. The sample profile shows over 100,000 distinct CDR3 sequences; around 94% of them were found once. The ten largest account for about 0.27% of the sample.

Recombination joined TRBV25-1 with TRBJ2-7; the D gene lacks a confident call. This receptor was taken from a human donor with Susac syndrome. The specimen was CD8+ T cells from PBMCs. CDR3 reads: CASSGGSYYEQYF. The nucleotide sequence is TGTGCCAGCAGTGGTGGTTCTTACTACGAGCAGTACTTC.